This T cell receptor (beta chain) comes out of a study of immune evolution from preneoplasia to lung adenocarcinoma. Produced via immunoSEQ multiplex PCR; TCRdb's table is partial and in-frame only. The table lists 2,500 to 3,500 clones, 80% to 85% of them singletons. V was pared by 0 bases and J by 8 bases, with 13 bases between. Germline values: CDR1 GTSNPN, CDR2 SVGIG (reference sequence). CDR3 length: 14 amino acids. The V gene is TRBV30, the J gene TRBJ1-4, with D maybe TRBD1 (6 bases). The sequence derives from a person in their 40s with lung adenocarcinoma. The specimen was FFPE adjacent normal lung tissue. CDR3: CAWSVRQVGEKLFF. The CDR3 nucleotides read TGTGCCTGGAGTGTACGACAGGTCGGGGAAAAACTGTTTTTT.